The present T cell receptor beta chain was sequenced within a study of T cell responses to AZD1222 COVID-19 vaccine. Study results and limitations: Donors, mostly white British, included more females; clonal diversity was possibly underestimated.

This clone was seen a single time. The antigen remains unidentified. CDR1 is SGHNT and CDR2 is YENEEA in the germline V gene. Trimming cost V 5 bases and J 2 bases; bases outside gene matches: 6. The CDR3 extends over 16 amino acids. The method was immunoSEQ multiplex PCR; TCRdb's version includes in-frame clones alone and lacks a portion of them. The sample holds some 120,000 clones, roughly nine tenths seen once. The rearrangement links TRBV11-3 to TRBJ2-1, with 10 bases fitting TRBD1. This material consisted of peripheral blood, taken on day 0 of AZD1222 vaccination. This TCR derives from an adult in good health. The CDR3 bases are TGTGCCAGCAGCCCCCGGACAGGGGGGACCTACAATGAGCAGTTCTTC. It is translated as CASSPRTGGTYNEQFF.